This entry lists 32 T cell receptor beta chains sequenced from one sample in a study of T-cell reconstitution after alpha-beta-depleted transplantation in children. Unique molecular identifiers were built into the TCRbeta library. TCRdb ran MiXCR on the PCR reads and lists one entry per CDR3 protein. The sample carries hundreds of thousands of distinct CDR3 sequences, 16% recorded once. Sample: PBMCs from the stem cell graft donor, taken from the stem cell graft. These receptors were collected from a human donor who donated a stem cell graft to a child with acute myeloid leukemia.

There are a few counts of this clonotype. The V gene is TRBV12-3 or TRBV12-4, the J gene TRBJ1-4; no clear D. The CDR3 is 15 residues long. V was trimmed by 4 bases and J by 6 bases, leaving 15 bases between them. CDR3 region: CASSSTATGYEKLFF. CDR3 nucleotide sequence: TGTGCCAGCAGTTCCACCGCGACGGGTTATGAAAAACTGTTTTTT.

The chain carries TRBV5-1 and TRBJ2-1, with 7 positions matching TRBD1. Germline CDR1 SGHRS, CDR2 YFSETQ. Trimming removed 4 bases from V and 1 base from J; junction bases left unmatched: 5. The CDR3 consists of 15 residues. The CDR3 loop reads CASSDRDRSYNEQFF. CDR3 bases: TGCGCCAGCAGCGACCGGGACAGATCCTACAATGAGCAGTTCTTC.

In its sample, this clonotype was seen many times. The chain uses TRBV15 and TRBJ1-4, with D perhaps TRBD1 (6 bases). Germline loops: CDR1 LNHNV, CDR2 YYDKDF (reference sequence). V gave up 6 bases and J gave up 7 bases, with 18 bases separating them. There are 15 residues in the CDR3. The chain's CDR3 is CATSTPVTGREKLFF. Here the CDR3 DNA reads TGTGCCACCAGTACCCCCGTAACAGGGCGTGAAAAACTGTTTTTT.

The genes are TRBV24-1 and TRBJ2-5, with 9 nucleotides matching TRBD2. The trim removed 5 bases at V and 3 bases at J, leaving 6 bases unmatched. CDR3 size: 15 residues. Germline V gives CDR1 KGHDR, CDR2 SFDVKD. The CDR3 protein is CATSGPRGGKETQYF. The CDR3 bases are TGTGCCACCAGTGGCCCGCGGGGGGGGAAAGAGACCCAGTACTTC.

This clonotype has at least ten counts. The V gene is TRBV20-1, the J gene TRBJ2-3; 8 nucleotides align to TRBD2. Trimming at V came to 0 bases and at J to 2 bases, leaving 13 bases not matched to a gene. This CDR3 region has 18 residues. The germline V gene encodes CDR1 DFQATT and CDR2 SNEGSKA (reference sequence). CDR3: CSARDPQLTGGVTDTQYF. In DNA, the CDR3 is TGCAGTGCTAGAGATCCCCAACTAACGGGGGGGGTCACAGATACGCAGTATTTT.

The J gene is TRBJ1-1, the V gene TRBV7-9; tentative D call: TRBD1 (6 bases). V was cut by 5 bases and J by 4 bases, with 14 bases left in between. There are 14 residues in the CDR3. Germline V CDR1 and CDR2: SEHNR, FQNEAQ (reference sequence). In DNA form, the CDR3 reads TGTGCCAGCAGCCCCTGGGGGGCTATCACTGAAGCTTTCTTT. Protein: CASSPWGAITEAFF. Full variable domain (remainder filled in from reference TRBV7-9 and TRBJ1-1): DTGVSQNPRHKITKRGQNVTFRCDPISEHNRLYWYRQTLGQGPEFLTYFQNEAQLEKSRLLSDRFSAERPKGSFSTLEIQRTEQGDSAMYLCASSPWGAITEAFFGQGTRLTVV.

The genes are TRBV20-1 and TRBJ2-3; no reliable D call. This CDR3 is 14 amino acids long. V shed 1 base and J shed 0 bases, with 8 bases lying between them. CDR1 and CDR2 (germline): DFQATT, SNEGSKA (reference sequence). The CDR3 DNA reads TGCAGTGCTAGAGCTGGGCAGAGCACAGATACGCAGTATTTT. This codes for CSARAGQSTDTQYF.

This clonotype occurred many times. The J gene is TRBJ2-1, the V gene TRBV20-1; tentatively, D is TRBD1 (6 bases). Between the trimmed V and J ends, which lost 6 bases and 2 bases, there was a span of 14 bases. The germline V gene encodes CDR1 DFQATT and CDR2 SNEGSKA (reference sequence). The CDR3 consists of 14 residues. The CDR3 sequence is CSAEPRQAYNEQFF. The CDR3, as DNA: TGCAGTGCCGAACCCCGACAGGCCTACAATGAGCAGTTCTTC.

In this sample, this clonotype turned up many times. This chain connects TRBV20-1 to TRBJ2-3, with TRBD1 matching over 8 bases. CDR3 length: 14 amino acids. V trimming: 6 bases; J trimming: 6 bases; junction bases outside the gene matches: 11. Germline loops: CDR1 DFQATT, CDR2 SNEGSKA (reference sequence). The chain's CDR3 is CSAENQGADDTQYF. The CDR3, as DNA: TGCAGTGCGGAAAATCAGGGGGCGGATGATACGCAGTATTTT.

This clonotype was recorded many times. The gene calls are TRBV29-1 and TRBJ1-1; no clear D. Germline V gene data show CDR1 as SQVTM and CDR2 as ANQGSEA. Trimming took off 3 bases at V and 6 bases at J, with 20 bases between the two ends. CDR3 length: 15 amino acids. CDR3 sequence (DNA): TGCAGCGTTGACTTAACTACCAACAGAGGGCCTGAAGCTTTCTTT. Translated, it gives CSVDLTTNRGPEAFF.

This clonotype was observed at least ten times. The chain combines TRBV20-1 with TRBJ2-5; 15 bases line up with TRBD2. The CDR3 consists of 16 residues. Per the germline V gene, CDR1 is DFQATT and CDR2 is SNEGSKA (reference sequence). V shed 3 bases, J shed 7 bases, and the junction held 9 bases outside the gene matches. The CDR3 sequence is CSASAGLAGGRGTQYF. The CDR3 DNA reads as TGCAGTGCTAGCGCGGGACTAGCGGGGGGCCGGGGGACCCAGTACTTC.

This clonotype came up a few times. J is TRBJ2-1 and V is TRBV7-9; maybe TRBD1 (8 bases). Trimming removed 1 base from V and 6 bases from J, with 13 bases in between. CDR3 length: 15 residues. Germline CDR1 and CDR2: SEHNR and FQNEAQ (reference sequence). The CDR3 spells CASSLEQGGTNEQFF. The CDR3 region has the DNA TGTGCCAGCAGCTTAGAACAGGGGGGGACCAATGAGCAGTTCTTC.

This clonotype was counted ten times or more. The chain links TRBV11-2 to TRBJ1-5; D not resolved. CDR3 length: 17 residues. V was pared by 0 bases and J by 2 bases, with 14 bases between. Germline V gives CDR1 SGHAT, CDR2 FQNNGV. CDR3 sequence reads: CASSLDRGIVGNQPQHF. CDR3 in DNA: TGTGCCAGCAGCTTAGACCGGGGTATAGTCGGCAATCAGCCCCAGCATTTT. The full variable domain, completed using reference TRBV11-2 and TRBJ1-5, is EAGVAQSPRYKIIEKRQSVAFWCNPISGHATLYWYQQILGQGPKLLIQFQNNGVVDDSQLPKDRFSAERLKGVDSTLKIQPAKLEDSAVYLCASSLDRGIVGNQPQHFGDGTRLSIL.

This clonotype has at least ten counts. The chain links TRBV21-1 to TRBJ1-3; the table's TRBD1 call for D was not verified on the DNA. TRBV21-1 corresponds to a pseudogene. CDR3 length equals 17 residues. CDR3 in amino acids: CASSRPRTVRSGNTIYF. CDR3 bases: TGTGCCAGCAGCCGCCCACGGACAGTCCGCTCTGGAAACACCATATATTTT.

This clonotype was observed a handful of times. V gene TRBV21-1 combines with J gene TRBJ1-1; TRBD1 is taken as the D call from the table, unchecked against the DNA. TRBV21-1 is described as a pseudogene. The CDR3 has 19 amino acids. CDR3 region: CASSFRVDFRGRGFTEAFF. The CDR3 DNA sequence: TGTGCCAGCAGCTTCCGCGTTGATTTCCGCGGCAGGGGATTCACTGAAGCTTTCTTT.

This clonotype was recorded a few times. V usage is TRBV15 and J usage is TRBJ1-3; TRBD1 matches at 8 bases. CDR1 and CDR2 from the germline V gene are LNHNV and YYDKDF (reference sequence). The CDR3 has 14 residues. V shed 5 bases and J 6 bases; nucleotides not matched to a gene: 6. This CDR3 is CATSADRAANTIYF. The CDR3 bases are TGTGCCACCAGCGCGGACAGGGCGGCAAACACCATATATTTT. Full variable domain (outside the CDR3, taken from reference TRBV15 and TRBJ1-3): DAMVIQNPRYQVTQFGKPVTLSCSQTLNHNVMYWYQQKSSQAPKLLFHYYDKDFNNEADTPDNFQSRRPNTSFCFLDIRSPGLGDTAMYLCATSADRAANTIYFGEGSWLTVV.

This clonotype occurred many times. The chain couples TRBV20-1 to TRBJ2-1; no clear D gene. The ends were cut back, 1 base at V and 7 bases at J, with 11 bases in the middle. Germline V gene sequence: CDR1 DFQATT, CDR2 SNEGSKA (reference sequence). The CDR3 totals 13 residues. The CDR3 loop is CSARGWGKNEQFF. CDR3 nucleotides: TGCAGTGCTAGAGGGTGGGGAAAGAATGAGCAGTTCTTC.

At least ten counts were recorded for this clonotype. Sequence at one end of the junction differs from germline and may be a read error. V and J are TRBV20-1 and TRBJ1-6, with 8 bases that match TRBD1. Germline V gives CDR1 DFQATT, CDR2 SNEGSKA (reference sequence). This CDR3 has 16 residues. CDR3 nucleotides: TGCAGTGCAAGAGGACAGGGAAGGGCCTATAATTCACCCCTCCACTTT. It specifies CSARGQGRAYNSPLHF.

In this sample, this clonotype turned up many times. The rearrangement joins TRBV6-1 to TRBJ1-1; 7 nucleotides align to TRBD1. V was clipped by 7 bases and J by 1 base; unmatched bases: 6. Germline V gives CDR1 MNHNS, CDR2 SASEGT. The CDR3 is 14 amino acids. The CDR3 coding sequence is TGTGCCAGCATCCCCTCAGGGGGGAACACTGAAGCTTTCTTT. This sequence encodes CASIPSGGNTEAFF.

Many counts were recorded for this clonotype. The rearrangement joins TRBV20-1 to TRBJ1-2; D is undetermined. Germline assignment: CDR1 DFQATT and CDR2 SNEGSKA (reference sequence). The V gene lost 0 bases and the J gene lost 4 bases, with 12 bases spanning the gap. The CDR3 contains 14 residues. CDR3 residues: CSAREGRSTYGYTF. The CDR3 nucleotides read TGCAGTGCTAGAGAGGGCAGGTCCACCTATGGCTACACCTTC.

The table lists this clonotype with a few counts. V and J are TRBV20-1 and TRBJ2-1; no clear D. V lost 6 bases, J lost 2 bases, and 14 bases lay in between. CDR1 is DFQATT, CDR2 SNEGSKA, per germline (reference sequence). CDR3 length: 14 residues. This chain's CDR3 is CSASRQLTYNEQFF. As DNA, the CDR3 is TGCAGTGCCAGTAGGCAATTGACCTACAATGAGCAGTTCTTC.

This clonotype has just a few counts. For the CDR3, the DNA is TGTGCCACCAGTGATAAAGGGACTAGCTACAATGAGCAGTTCTTC. Translating it yields CATSDKGTSYNEQFF. This chain joins TRBV24-1 and TRBJ2-1, with 8 positions matching TRBD2. Germline CDR1 KGHDR, CDR2 SFDVKD. J was trimmed by 3 bases and V by 3 bases; bases with no gene match: 3. The CDR3 runs to 15 residues.

Regarding this clonotype: The junction departs from the called germline gene at one end, perhaps through a read error. V gene TRBV12-3 or TRBV12-4 combines with J gene TRBJ1-4; 7 bases are shared with TRBD1. CDR3 length: 14 amino acids. The CDR3: CASSLGAGGRELFF. Here the CDR3 DNA reads TGTGCCAGCAGCTTAGGGGCAGGGGGAAGAGAACTGTTTTTT.

This clonotype came up many times. The chain carries TRBV12-3 or TRBV12-4 and TRBJ2-5; 7 bases align to TRBD1. The CDR3 totals 13 residues. V dropped 6 bases and J dropped 7; count of bases not matched to a gene: 8. CDR3 DNA sequence: TGTGCCAGCAGCGACAGGGAAGCAGGGACCCAGTACTTC. Translating it yields CASSDREAGTQYF.

The sample holds many counts of this clonotype. The J gene is TRBJ1-5, the V gene TRBV29-1; 7 bases are a match to TRBD1. Losses at the gene ends were 7 bases for V and 3 bases for J; bases not matched to a gene: 6. This CDR3 has 13 amino acids. Germline assignment: CDR1 SQVTM and CDR2 ANQGSEA. Written as DNA, the CDR3 is TGCAGCGCCGGGGACAGCAACAATCAGCCCCAGCATTTT. As protein: CSAGDSNNQPQHF.

This clonotype has ten or more counts. The chain has TRBV20-1 and TRBJ2-7; possible D gene TRBD1, 7 bases. The CDR3 has 15 residues. The V end was cut by 0 bases, the J end by 4 bases, with 16 bases between. Germline V gene data show CDR1 as DFQATT and CDR2 as SNEGSKA (reference sequence). The CDR3 reads CSARDRRGQMYEQYF. Written as DNA, the CDR3 is TGCAGTGCTAGAGATCGGAGGGGACAGATGTACGAGCAGTACTTC.

This chain connects TRBV27 to TRBJ2-1, with no clear D. With 3 bases removed from V and 9 bases from J, the gap between germline ends came to 6 bases. Germline CDR1 reads MNHEY; CDR2 reads SMNVEV (reference sequence). CDR3 length: 11 amino acids. The CDR3 loop reads CASSFFGEQFF. For the CDR3, the DNA is TGTGCCAGCAGTTTTTTTGGTGAGCAGTTCTTC.

The chain links TRBV7-3 to TRBJ2-1; D is undetermined. CDR1 SGHTA and CDR2 FQGTGA come from the germline V gene. The length of the CDR3 is 15 residues. V was cut by 5 bases and J by 4 bases, with 15 bases left in between. The CDR3 sequence is CASSPYGSFYNEQFF. The CDR3 bases are TGTGCCAGCAGCCCGTATGGTTCCTTTTACAATGAGCAGTTCTTC. The variable domain in full, with the rest retrieved from reference TRBV7-3 and TRBJ2-1, is GAGVSQTPSNKVTEKGKYVELRCDPISGHTALYWYRQSLGQGPEFLIYFQGTGAADDSGLPNDRFFAVRPEGSVSTLKIQRTERGDSAVYLCASSPYGSFYNEQFFGPGTRLTVL.

This clonotype was counted a few times. This chain links TRBV12-3 or TRBV12-4 with TRBJ1-2; TRBD1 matches 7 bases. Trimming removed 8 bases from V and 10 bases from J; junction bases left unmatched: 13. The CDR3 loop spans 13 amino acids. In DNA, the CDR3 is TGTGCCAGCGAGGAAGGGGGCAGTAAGGACTACACCTTC. Protein sequence: CASEEGGSKDYTF.

This clonotype was picked up many times. This chain joins TRBV29-1 and TRBJ1-2; the match to TRBD1 covers 11 bases. This CDR3 has 14 residues. With 7 bases clipped from V and 6 bases from J, the junction kept 10 bases outside the gene matches. Germline assignment: CDR1 SQVTM and CDR2 ANQGSEA. This chain's CDR3 is CSAGQGAQGDGYTF. CDR3 nucleotide sequence: TGCAGCGCTGGACAGGGGGCGCAGGGAGATGGCTACACCTTC.

V is TRBV6-1 and J is TRBJ2-7, with D unresolved. The V and J ends lost 6 bases and 3 bases respectively, with 15 bases between them. This CDR3 region has 14 residues. Looked up from germline, CDR1 is MNHNS and CDR2 is SASEGT. For the CDR3, the DNA is TGTGCCAGCAGGCCAACACACGGGCTCTACGAGCAGTACTTC. Amino acids: CASRPTHGLYEQYF.

V and J are TRBV20-1 and TRBJ2-3; 8 bases line up with TRBD1. The germline CDR1 and CDR2 sequences are DFQATT and SNEGSKA (reference sequence). The CDR3 has 15 amino acids. With 0 bases clipped from V and 8 bases from J, the junction kept 10 bases outside the gene matches. The CDR3 DNA is TGCAGTGCTAGAGATCTGAGGACAGGGTGGACTACGCAGTATTTT. Its protein is CSARDLRTGWTTQYF.